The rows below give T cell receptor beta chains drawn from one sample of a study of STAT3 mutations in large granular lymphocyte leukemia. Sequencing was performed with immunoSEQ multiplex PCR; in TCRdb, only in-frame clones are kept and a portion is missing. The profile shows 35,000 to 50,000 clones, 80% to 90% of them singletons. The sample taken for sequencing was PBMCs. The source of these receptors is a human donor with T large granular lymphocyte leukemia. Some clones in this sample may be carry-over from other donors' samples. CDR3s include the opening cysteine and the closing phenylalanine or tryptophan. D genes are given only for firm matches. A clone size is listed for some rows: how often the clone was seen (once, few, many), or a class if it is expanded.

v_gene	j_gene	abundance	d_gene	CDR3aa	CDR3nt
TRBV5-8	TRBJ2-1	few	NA	CASSPRLGNEQFF	TGTGCCAGCAGCCCTAGACTAGGCAATGAGCAGTTCTTC
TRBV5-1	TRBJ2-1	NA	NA	CASSLIRGTEQFF	TGCGCCAGCAGCTTGATTCGAGGGACTGAGCAGTTCTTC
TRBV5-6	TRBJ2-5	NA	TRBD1	CASSWDRQETQYF	TGTGCCAGCAGCTGGGACAGACAAGAGACCCAGTACTTC
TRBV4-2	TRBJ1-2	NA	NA	CASSQGGRSGARDYGYTF	TGTGCCAGCAGCCAAGGGGGACGGAGCGGGGCGCGAGACTATGGCTACACCTTC
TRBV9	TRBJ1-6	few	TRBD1	CASSVGGTALNSPLHF	TGTGCCAGCAGCGTAGGAGGGACAGCTCTTAATTCACCCCTCCACTTT
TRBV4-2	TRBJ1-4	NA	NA	CASSQDLDSSEKLFF	TGTGCCAGCAGCCAAGATTTGGACAGCTCGGAAAAACTGTTTTTT
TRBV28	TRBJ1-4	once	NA	CASSLIGSNEKLFF	TGTGCCAGCAGCCTCATCGGAAGTAATGAAAAACTGTTTTTT
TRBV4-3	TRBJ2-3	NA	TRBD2	CASSQENRTSGRDTQYF	TGCGCCAGCAGCCAAGAAAACCGGACTAGCGGTAGGGATACGCAGTATTTT
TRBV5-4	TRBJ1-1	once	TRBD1	CASSFGTGTGPEAFF	TGTGCCAGCAGCTTCGGGACAGGGACCGGGCCTGAAGCTTTCTTT
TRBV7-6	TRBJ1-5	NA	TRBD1	CASSTGLGQGNNQPQHF	TGTGCCAGCAGCACCGGGTTAGGACAGGGCAACAATCAGCCCCAGCATTTT
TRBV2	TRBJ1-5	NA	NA	CASSETVRRVGPQHF	TGTGCCAGCAGTGAGACGGTACGGAGGGTCGGGCCCCAGCATTTT
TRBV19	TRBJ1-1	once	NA	CASTHGVVAFF	TGTGCCAGTACCCACGGGGTTGTAGCTTTCTTT
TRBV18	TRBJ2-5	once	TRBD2	CASSPPAGGLLGTQYF	TGTGCCAGCTCACCACCAGCGGGGGGTCTCCTGGGGACCCAGTACTTC
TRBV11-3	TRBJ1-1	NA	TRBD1	CASSLTGGTEAFF	TGTGCCAGCAGCTTAACAGGGGGCACTGAAGCTTTCTTT
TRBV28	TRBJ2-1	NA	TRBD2	CASEWTSGSYNEQFF	TGTGCCAGCGAATGGACTAGCGGGAGCTACAATGAGCAGTTCTTC
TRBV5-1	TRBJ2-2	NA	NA	CASSLQNPTGELFF	TGCGCCAGCAGCTTGCAGAACCCCACCGGGGAGCTGTTTTTT
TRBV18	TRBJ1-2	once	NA	CASSPPNSISANYGYTF	TGTGCCAGCTCACCACCGAACAGTATCTCCGCTAACTATGGCTACACCTTC
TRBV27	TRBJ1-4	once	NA	CASRGQRNEKLFF	TGTGCCAGCCGCGGCCAGCGTAATGAAAAACTGTTTTTT
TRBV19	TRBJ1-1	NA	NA	CASSKGVGTEAFF	TGTGCCAGTTCTAAGGGTGTTGGCACTGAAGCTTTCTTT
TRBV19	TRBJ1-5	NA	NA	CASRGRDASNQPQHF	TGTGCCAGTAGGGGCCGGGACGCTAGCAATCAGCCCCAGCATTTT
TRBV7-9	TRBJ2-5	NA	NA	CASSLKETQYF	TGTGCCAGCAGCCTAAAAGAGACCCAGTACTTC
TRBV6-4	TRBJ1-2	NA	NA	CASSPTSMSYGYTF	TGTGCCAGCAGTCCCACAAGCATGTCCTATGGCTACACCTTC
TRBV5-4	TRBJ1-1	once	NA	CASSFQDSTEAFF	TGTGCCAGCAGCTTCCAGGATTCCACTGAAGCTTTCTTT
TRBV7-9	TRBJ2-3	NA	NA	CASSLEAGVRYF	TGTGCCAGCAGCTTAGAAGCAGGGGTGCGGTATTTT
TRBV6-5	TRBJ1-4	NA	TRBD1	CASRLRDRDNEKLFF	TGTGCCAGCAGACTCCGGGACAGGGACAATGAAAAACTGTTTTTT
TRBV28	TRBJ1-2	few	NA	CASGGGHYGYTF	TGTGCCAGCGGGGGGGGCCACTATGGCTACACCTTC